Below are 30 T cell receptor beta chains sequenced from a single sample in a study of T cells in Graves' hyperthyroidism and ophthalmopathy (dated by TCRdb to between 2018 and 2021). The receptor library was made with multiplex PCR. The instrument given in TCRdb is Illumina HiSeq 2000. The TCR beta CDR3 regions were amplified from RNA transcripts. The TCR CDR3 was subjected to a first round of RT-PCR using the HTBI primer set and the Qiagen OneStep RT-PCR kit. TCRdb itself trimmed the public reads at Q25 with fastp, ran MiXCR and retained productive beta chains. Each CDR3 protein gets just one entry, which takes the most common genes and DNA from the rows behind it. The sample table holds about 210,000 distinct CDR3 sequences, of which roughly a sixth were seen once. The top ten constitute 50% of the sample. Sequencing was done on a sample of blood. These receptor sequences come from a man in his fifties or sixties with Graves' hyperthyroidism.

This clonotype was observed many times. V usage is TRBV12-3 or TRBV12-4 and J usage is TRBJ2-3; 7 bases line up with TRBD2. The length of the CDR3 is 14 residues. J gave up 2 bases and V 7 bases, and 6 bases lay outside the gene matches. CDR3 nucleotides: TGTGCCAGCATTAGCGGGCTAAACACAGATACGCAGTATTTT. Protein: CASISGLNTDTQYF.

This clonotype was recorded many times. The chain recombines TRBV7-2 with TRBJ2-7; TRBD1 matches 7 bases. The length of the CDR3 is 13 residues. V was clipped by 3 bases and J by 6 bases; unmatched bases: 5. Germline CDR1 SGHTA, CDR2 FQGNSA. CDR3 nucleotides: TGTGCCAGCAGCTTGGACGGGACAGTCGAGCAGTACTTC. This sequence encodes CASSLDGTVEQYF.

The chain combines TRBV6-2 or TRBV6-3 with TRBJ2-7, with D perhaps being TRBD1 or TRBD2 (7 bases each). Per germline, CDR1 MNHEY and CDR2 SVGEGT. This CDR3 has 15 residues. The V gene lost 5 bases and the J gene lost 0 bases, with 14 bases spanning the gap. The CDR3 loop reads CASSSGTASSYEQYF. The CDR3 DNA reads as TGTGCCAGCAGTAGCGGGACAGCCTCCTCCTACGAGCAGTACTTC.

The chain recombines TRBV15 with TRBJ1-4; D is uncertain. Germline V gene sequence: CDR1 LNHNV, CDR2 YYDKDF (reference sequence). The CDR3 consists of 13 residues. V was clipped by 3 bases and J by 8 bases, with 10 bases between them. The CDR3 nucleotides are TGTGCCACCAGCAGGGCCCTTCGCGAAAAACTGTTTTTT. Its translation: CATSRALREKLFF.

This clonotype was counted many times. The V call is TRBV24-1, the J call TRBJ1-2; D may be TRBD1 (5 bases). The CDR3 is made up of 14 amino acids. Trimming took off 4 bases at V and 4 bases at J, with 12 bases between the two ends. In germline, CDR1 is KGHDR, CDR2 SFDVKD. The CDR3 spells CATSDSGTFYGYTF. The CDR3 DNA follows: TGTGCCACCAGTGACTCCGGGACCTTCTATGGCTACACCTTC.

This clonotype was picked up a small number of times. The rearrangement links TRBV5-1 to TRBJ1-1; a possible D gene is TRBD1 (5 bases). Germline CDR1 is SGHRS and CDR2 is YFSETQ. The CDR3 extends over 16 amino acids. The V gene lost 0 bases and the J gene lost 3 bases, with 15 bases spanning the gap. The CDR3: CASSLVIGEAYTEAFF. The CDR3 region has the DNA TGCGCCAGCAGCTTGGTAATAGGGGAGGCCTACACTGAAGCTTTCTTT.

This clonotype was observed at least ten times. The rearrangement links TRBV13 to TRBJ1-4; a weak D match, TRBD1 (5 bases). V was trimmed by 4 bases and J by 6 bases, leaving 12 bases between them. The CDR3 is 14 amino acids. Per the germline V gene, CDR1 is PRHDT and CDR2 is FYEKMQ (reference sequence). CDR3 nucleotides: TGTGCCAGCAGCTCCCTGACAGAGGATGAAAAACTGTTTTTT. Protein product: CASSSLTEDEKLFF.

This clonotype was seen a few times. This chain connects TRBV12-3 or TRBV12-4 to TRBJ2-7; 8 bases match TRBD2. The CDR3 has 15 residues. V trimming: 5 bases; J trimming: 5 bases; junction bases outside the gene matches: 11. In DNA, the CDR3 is TGTGCCAGCAGTCCCCTTCGGGGGGGGATGGACGAGCAGTACTTC. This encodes CASSPLRGGMDEQYF.

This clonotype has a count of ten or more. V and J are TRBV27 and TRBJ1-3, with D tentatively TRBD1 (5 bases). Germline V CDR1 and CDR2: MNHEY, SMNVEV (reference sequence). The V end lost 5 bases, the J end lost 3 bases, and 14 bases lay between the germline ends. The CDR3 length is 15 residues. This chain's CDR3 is CASSPDGTLGNTIYF. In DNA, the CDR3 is TGTGCCAGCAGTCCCGATGGGACCCTTGGAAACACCATATATTTT.

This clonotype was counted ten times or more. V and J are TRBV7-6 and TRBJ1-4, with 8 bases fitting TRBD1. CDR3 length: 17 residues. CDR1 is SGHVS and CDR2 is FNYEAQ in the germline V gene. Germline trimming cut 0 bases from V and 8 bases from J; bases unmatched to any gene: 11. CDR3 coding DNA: TGTGCCAGCAGCTTAGCCGGGACAGGATCCCGGTACGAAAAACTGTTTTTT. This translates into CASSLAGTGSRYEKLFF.

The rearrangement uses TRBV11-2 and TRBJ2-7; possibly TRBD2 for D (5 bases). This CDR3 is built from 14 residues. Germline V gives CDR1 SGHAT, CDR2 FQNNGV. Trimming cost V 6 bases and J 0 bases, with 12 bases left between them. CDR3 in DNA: TGTGCCAGCAGACGTACCCGGGGCTCCTACGAGCAGTACTTC. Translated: CASRRTRGSYEQYF. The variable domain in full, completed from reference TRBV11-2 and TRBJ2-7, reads EAGVAQSPRYKIIEKRQSVAFWCNPISGHATLYWYQQILGQGPKLLIQFQNNGVVDDSQLPKDRFSAERLKGVDSTLKIQPAKLEDSAVYLCASRRTRGSYEQYFGPGTRLTVT.

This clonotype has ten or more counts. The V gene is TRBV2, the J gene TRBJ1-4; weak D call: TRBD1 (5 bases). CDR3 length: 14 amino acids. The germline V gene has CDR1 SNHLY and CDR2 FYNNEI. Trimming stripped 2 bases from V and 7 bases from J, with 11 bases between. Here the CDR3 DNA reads TGTGCCAGCAGTGAAACCAGGGTGGTTGAAAAACTGTTTTTT. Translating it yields CASSETRVVEKLFF.

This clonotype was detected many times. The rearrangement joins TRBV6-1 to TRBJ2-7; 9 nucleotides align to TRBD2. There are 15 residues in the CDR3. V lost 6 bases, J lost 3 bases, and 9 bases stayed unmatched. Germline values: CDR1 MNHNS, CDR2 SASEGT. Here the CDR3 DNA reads TGTGCCAGCAGCTCCAGCGGGAGGTCGTTCTACGAGCAGTACTTC. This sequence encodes CASSSSGRSFYEQYF.

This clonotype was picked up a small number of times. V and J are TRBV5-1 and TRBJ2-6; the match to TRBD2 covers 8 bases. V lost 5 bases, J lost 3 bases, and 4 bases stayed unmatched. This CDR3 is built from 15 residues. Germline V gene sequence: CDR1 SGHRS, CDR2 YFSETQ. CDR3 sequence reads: CASSPGGVGANVLTF. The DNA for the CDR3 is TGCGCCAGCAGTCCCGGGGGGGTTGGGGCCAACGTCCTGACTTTC. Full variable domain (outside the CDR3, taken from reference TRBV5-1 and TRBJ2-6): KAGVTQTPRYLIKTRGQQVTLSCSPISGHRSVSWYQQTPGQGLQFLFEYFSETQRNKGNFPGRFSGRQFSNSRSEMNVSTLELGDSALYLCASSPGGVGANVLTFGAGSRLTVL.

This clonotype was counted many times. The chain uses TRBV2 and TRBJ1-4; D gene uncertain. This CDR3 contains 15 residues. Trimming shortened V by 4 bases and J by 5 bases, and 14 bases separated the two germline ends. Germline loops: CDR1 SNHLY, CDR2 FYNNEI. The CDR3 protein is CASSVNLGRNEKLFF. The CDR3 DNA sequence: TGTGCCAGCAGTGTTAATCTGGGTCGAAATGAAAAACTGTTTTTT.

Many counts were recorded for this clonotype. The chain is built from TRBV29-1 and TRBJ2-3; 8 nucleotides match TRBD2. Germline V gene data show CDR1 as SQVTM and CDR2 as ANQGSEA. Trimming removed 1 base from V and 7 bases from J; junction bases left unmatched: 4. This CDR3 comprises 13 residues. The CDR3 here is CSVEAGGTYTQYF. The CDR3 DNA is TGCAGCGTTGAAGCGGGGGGGACTTATACGCAGTATTTT.

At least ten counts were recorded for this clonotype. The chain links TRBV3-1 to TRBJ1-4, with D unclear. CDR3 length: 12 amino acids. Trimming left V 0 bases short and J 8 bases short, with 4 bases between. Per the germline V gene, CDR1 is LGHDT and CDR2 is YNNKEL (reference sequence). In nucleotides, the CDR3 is TGTGCCAGCAGCCAAGAGGGGGAAAAACTGTTTTTT. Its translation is CASSQEGEKLFF.

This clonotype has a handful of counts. CDR3 nucleotides: TGTGCTAGTGGTTTGGTAATAAAACCCCTCGGACTAGCGGGGCCGAACACCGGGGAGCTGTTTTTT. It encodes CASGLVIKPLGLAGPNTGELFF. V is TRBV12-5 and J is TRBJ2-2, with TRBD2 identical over 12 bases. V lost 0 bases and J lost 0; bases outside the gene matches: 14. This CDR3 comprises 22 residues. The germline CDR1 and CDR2 sequences are LGHNT and FRNRAP. The full variable domain, with the rest looked up from reference TRBV12-5 and TRBJ2-2, is DARVTQTPRHKVTEMGQEVTMRCQPILGHNTVFWYRQTMMQGLELLAYFRNRAPLDDSGMPKDRFSAEMPDATLATLKIQPSEPRDSAVYFCASGLVIKPLGLAGPNTGELFFGEGSRLTVL.

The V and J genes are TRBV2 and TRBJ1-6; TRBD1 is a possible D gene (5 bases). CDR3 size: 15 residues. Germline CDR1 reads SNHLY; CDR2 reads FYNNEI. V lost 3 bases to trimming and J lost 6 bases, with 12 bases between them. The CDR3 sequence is CASSEVQGRNSPLHF. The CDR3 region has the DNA TGTGCCAGCAGTGAGGTCCAGGGACGTAATTCACCCCTCCACTTT.

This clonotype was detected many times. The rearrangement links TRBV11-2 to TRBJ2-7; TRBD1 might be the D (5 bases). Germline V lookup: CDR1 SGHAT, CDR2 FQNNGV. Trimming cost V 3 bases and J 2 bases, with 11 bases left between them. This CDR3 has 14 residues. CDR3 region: CASSFLGQTYEQYF. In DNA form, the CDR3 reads TGTGCCAGCAGCTTTCTGGGGCAGACCTACGAGCAGTACTTC.

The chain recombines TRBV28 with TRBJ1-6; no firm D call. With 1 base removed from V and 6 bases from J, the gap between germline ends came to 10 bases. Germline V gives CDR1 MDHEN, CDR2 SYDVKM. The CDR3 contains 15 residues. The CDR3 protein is CASSLYQAGNSPLHF. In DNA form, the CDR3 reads TGTGCCAGCAGTTTATACCAGGCCGGTAATTCACCCCTCCACTTT.

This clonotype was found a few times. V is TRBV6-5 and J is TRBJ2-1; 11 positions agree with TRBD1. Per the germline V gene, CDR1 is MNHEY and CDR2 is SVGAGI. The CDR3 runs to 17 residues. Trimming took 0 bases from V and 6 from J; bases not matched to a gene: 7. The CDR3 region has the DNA TGTGCCAGCAGTTACTCTCCGGGACAGGGGGAAGGCAATGAGCAGTTCTTC. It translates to CASSYSPGQGEGNEQFF.

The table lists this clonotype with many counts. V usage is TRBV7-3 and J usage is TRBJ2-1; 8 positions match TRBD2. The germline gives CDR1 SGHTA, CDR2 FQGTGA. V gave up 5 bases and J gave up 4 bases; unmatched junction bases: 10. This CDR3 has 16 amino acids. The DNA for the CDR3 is TGTGCCAGCAGCCGCGTCCCCGGGACTAGGTACAATGAGCAGTTCTTC. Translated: CASSRVPGTRYNEQFF.

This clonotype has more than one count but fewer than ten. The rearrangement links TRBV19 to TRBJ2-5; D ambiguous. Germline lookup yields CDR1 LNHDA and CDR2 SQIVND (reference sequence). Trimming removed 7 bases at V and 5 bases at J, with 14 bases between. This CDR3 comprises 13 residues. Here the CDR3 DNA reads TGTGCCAGTAAGGAGACCGCATGGGAGACCCAGTACTTC. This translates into CASKETAWETQYF.

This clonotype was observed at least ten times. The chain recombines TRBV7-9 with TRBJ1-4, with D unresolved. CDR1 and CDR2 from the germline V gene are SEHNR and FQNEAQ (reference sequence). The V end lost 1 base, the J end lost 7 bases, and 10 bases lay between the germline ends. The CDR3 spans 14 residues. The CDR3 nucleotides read TGTGCCAGCAGCTTAGGAACGGCGGGTGAAAAACTGTTTTTT. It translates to CASSLGTAGEKLFF.

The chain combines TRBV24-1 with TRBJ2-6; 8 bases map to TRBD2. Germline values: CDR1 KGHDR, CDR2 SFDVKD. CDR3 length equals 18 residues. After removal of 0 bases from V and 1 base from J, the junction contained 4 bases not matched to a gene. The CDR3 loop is CATSDLGTRRSGANVLTF. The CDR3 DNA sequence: TGTGCCACCAGTGATTTGGGGACTAGACGATCTGGGGCCAACGTCCTGACTTTC.

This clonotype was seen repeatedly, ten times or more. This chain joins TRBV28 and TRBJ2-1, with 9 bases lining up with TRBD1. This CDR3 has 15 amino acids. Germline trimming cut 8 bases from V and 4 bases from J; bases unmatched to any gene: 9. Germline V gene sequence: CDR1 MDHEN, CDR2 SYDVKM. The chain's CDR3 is CASLSGQGNYNEQFF. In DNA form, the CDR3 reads TGTGCCAGCCTATCGGGACAGGGAAATTACAATGAGCAGTTCTTC.

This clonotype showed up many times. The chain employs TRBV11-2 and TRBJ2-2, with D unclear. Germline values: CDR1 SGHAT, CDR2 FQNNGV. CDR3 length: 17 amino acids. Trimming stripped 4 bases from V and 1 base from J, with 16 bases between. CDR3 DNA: TGTGCCAGCAGCTCCTTAAGGTTGTACCAGAACACCGGGGAGCTGTTTTTT. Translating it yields CASSSLRLYQNTGELFF.

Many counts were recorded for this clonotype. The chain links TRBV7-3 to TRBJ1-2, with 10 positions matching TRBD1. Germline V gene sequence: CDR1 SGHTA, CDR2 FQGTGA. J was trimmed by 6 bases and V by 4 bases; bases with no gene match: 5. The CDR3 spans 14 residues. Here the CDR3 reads CASSSTGTGDGYTF. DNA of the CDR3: TGTGCCAGCAGCTCAACCGGGACAGGGGATGGCTACACCTTC.

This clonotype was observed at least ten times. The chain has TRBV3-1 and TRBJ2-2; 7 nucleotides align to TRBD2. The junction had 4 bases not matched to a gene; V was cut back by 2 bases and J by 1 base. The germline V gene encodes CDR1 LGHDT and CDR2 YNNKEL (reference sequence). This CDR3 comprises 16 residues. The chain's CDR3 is CASSQYSGWNTGELFF. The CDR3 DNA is TGTGCCAGCAGCCAATATAGCGGGTGGAACACCGGGGAGCTGTTTTTT.